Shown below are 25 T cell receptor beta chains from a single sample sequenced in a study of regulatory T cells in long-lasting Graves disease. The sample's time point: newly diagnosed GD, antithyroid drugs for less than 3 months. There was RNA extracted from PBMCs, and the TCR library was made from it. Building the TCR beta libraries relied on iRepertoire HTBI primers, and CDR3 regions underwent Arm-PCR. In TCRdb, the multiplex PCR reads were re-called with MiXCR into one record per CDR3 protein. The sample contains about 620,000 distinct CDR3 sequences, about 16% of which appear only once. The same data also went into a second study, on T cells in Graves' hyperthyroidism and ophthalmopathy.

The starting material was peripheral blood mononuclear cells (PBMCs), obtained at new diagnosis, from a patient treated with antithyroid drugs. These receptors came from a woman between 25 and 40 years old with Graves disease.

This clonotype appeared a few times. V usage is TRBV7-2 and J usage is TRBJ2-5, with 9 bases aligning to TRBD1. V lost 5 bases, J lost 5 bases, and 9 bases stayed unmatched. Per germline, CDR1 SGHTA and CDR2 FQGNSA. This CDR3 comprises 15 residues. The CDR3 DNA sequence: TGTGCCAGCAGCCGTACGGGACAGGGAGTGGAGACCCAGTACTTC. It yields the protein CASSRTGQGVETQYF.

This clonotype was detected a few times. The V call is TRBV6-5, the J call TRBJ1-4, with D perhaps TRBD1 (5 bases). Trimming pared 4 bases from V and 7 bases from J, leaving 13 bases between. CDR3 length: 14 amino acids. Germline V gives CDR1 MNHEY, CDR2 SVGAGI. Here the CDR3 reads CASSWGPAGEKLFF. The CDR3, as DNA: TGTGCCAGCAGTTGGGGCCCCGCGGGTGAAAAACTGTTTTTT.

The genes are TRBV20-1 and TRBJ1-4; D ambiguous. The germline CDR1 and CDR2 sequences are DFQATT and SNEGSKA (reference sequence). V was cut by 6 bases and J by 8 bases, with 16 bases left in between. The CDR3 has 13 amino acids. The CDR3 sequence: CSARRGYGEKLFF. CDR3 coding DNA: TGCAGTGCGAGGCGGGGATATGGGGAAAAACTGTTTTTT.

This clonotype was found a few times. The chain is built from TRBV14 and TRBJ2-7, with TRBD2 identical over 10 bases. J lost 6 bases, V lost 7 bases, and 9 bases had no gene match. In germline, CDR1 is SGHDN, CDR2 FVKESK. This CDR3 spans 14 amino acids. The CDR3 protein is CASKPGLATGEQYF. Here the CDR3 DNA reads TGTGCCAGCAAACCGGGACTAGCGACGGGCGAGCAGTACTTC.

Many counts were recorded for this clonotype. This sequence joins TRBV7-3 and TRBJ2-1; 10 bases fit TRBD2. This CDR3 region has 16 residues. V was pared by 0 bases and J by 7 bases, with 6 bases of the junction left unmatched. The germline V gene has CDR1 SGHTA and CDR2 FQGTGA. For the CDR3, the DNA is TGTGCCAGCAGCTTAACAGGGGCTAGCGGGAGAAATGAGCAGTTCTTC. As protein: CASSLTGASGRNEQFF. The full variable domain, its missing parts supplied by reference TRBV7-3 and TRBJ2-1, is GAGVSQTPSNKVTEKGKYVELRCDPISGHTALYWYRQSLGQGPEFLIYFQGTGAADDSGLPNDRFFAVRPEGSVSTLKIQRTERGDSAVYLCASSLTGASGRNEQFFGPGTRLTVL.

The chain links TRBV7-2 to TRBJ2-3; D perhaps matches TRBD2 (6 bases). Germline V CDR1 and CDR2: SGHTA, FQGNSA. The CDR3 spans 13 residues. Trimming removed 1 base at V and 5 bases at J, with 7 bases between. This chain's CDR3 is CASSLERVDTQYF. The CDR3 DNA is TGTGCCAGCAGCTTAGAGCGGGTAGATACGCAGTATTTT.

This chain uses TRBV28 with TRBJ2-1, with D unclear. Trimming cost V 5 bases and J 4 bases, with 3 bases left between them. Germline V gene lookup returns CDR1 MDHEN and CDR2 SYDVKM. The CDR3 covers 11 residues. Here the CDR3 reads CASSMYNEQFF. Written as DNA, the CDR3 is TGTGCCAGCAGTATGTACAATGAGCAGTTCTTC.

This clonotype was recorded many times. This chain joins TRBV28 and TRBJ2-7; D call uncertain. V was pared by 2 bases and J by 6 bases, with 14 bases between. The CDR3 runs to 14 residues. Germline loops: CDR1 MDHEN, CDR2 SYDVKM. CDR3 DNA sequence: TGTGCCAGCAGTTTACTGGAACAATCTCTCGAGCAGTACTTC. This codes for CASSLLEQSLEQYF.

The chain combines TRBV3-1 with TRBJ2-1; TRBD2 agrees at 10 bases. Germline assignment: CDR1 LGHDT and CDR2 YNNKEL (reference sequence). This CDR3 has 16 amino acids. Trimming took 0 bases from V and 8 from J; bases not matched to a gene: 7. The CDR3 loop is CASSQESASGRHEQFF. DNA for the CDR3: TGTGCCAGCAGCCAAGAGAGCGCTAGCGGGAGACATGAGCAGTTCTTC.

DNA of the CDR3: TGTGCCAGCAGCTTGGCCAGCAGGGGATCGGGGGCTGAAGCTTTCTTT. This translates into CASSLASRGSGAEAFF. The V call is TRBV5-4, the J call TRBJ1-1; a possible D gene is TRBD1 (6 bases). This CDR3 region has 16 residues. Germline V lookup: CDR1 SGHNT, CDR2 YYREEE (reference sequence). V lost 0 bases and J 6 bases, leaving 18 bases between the germline ends.

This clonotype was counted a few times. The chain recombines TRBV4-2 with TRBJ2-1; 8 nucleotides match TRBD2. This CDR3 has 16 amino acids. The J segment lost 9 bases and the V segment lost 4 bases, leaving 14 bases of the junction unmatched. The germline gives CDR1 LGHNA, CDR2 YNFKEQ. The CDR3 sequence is CASSLYLSGSGAEQFF. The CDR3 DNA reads TGTGCCAGCAGCCTCTACCTAAGCGGGAGTGGCGCTGAGCAGTTCTTC.

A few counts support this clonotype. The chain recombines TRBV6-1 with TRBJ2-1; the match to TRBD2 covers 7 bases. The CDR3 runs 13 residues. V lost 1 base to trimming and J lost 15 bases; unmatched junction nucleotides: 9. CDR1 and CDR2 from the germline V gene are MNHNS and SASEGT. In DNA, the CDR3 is TGTGCCAGCAGTGAAGGGGGCCGGGACTATTTGTTCTTC. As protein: CASSEGGRDYLFF.

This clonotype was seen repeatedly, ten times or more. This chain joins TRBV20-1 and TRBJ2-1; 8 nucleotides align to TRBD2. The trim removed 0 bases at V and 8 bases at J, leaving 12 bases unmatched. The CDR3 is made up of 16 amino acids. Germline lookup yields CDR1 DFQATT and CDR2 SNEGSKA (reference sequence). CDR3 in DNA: TGCAGTGCTAGAGATGGAGCGGGAGTAGAGTTAGATGAGCAGTTCTTC. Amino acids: CSARDGAGVELDEQFF.

The CDR3 DNA sequence: TGTGCCAGCAGCCCAGGACAGGTCTACCAAGAGACCCAGTACTTC. Its translation is CASSPGQVYQETQYF. The chain couples TRBV5-8 to TRBJ2-5; 7 bases line up with TRBD1. CDR1 is SGHTS and CDR2 is YDEGEE in the germline V gene. Germline trimming cut 4 bases from V and 0 bases from J; bases unmatched to any gene: 6. The CDR3 sequence is 15 residues long. Full variable domain (remainder filled in from reference TRBV5-8 and TRBJ2-5): EAGVTQSPTHLIKTRGQQATLRCSPISGHTSVYWYQQALGLGLQFLLWYDEGEERNRGNFPPRFSGRQFPNYSSELNVNALELEDSALYLCASSPGQVYQETQYFGPGTRLLVL.

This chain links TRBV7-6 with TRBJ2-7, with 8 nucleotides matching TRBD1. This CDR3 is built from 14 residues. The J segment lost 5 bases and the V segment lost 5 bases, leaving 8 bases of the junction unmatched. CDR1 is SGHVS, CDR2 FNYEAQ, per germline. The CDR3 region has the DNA TGTGCCAGCAGCCCCGGACAGGGTTCCAACGAGCAGTACTTC. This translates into CASSPGQGSNEQYF.

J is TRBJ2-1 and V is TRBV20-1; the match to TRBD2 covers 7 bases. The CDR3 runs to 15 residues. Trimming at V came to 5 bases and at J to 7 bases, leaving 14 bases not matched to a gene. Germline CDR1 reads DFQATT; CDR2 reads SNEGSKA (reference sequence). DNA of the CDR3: TGCAGTGCTTGGGGCCCTTTGGGCGGGAGAAATGAGCAGTTCTTC. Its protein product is CSAWGPLGGRNEQFF.

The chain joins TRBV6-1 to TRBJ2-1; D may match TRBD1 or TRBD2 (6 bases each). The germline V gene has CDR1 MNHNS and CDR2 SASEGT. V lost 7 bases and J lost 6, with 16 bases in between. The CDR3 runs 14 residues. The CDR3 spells CASNIQGAGNEQFF. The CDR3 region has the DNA TGTGCCAGCAACATACAGGGAGCGGGCAATGAGCAGTTCTTC.

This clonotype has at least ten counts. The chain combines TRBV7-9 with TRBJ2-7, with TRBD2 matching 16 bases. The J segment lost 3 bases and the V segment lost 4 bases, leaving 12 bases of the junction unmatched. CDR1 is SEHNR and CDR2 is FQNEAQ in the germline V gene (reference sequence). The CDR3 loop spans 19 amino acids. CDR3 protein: CASSSLVPGLAGGVYEQYF. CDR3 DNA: TGTGCCAGCAGCTCACTCGTCCCGGGACTAGCGGGAGGGGTCTACGAGCAGTACTTC.

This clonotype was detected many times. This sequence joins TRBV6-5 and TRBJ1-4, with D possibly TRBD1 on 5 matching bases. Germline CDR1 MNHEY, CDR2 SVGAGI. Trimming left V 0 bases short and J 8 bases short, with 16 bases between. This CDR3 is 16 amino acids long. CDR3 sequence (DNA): TGTGCCAGCAGTTACTCGATGTTCGGGGCCGGAGAAAAACTGTTTTTT. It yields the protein CASSYSMFGAGEKLFF.

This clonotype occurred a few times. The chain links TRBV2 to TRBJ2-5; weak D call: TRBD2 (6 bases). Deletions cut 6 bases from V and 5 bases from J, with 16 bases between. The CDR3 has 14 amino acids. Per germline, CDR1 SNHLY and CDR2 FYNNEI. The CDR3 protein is CASRLALEGETQYF. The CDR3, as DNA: TGTGCCAGCAGATTAGCTTTGGAGGGGGAGACCCAGTACTTC. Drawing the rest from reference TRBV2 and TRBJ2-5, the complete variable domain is EPEVTQTPSHQVTQMGQEVILRCVPISNHLYFYWYRQILGQKVEFLVSFYNNEISEKSEIFDDQFSVERPDGSNFTLKIRSTKLEDSAMYFCASRLALEGETQYFGPGTRLLVL.

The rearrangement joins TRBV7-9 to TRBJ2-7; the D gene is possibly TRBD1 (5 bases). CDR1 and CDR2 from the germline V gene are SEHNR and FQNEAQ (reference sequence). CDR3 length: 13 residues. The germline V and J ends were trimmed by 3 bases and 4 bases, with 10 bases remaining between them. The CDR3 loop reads CASSLLRDYEQYF. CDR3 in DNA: TGTGCCAGCAGCTTGCTCAGGGATTACGAGCAGTACTTC.

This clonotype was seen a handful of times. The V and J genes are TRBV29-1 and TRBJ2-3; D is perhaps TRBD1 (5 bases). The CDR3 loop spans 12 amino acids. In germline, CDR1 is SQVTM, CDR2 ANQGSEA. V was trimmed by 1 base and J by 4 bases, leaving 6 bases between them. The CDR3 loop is CSVEVGPDTQYF. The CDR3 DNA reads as TGCAGCGTTGAAGTGGGGCCAGATACGCAGTATTTT.

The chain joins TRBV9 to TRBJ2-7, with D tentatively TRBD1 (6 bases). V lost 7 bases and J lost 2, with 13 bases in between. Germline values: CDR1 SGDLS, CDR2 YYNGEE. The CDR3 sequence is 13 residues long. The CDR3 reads CASGKGTTYEQYF. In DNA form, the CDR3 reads TGTGCCAGCGGCAAGGGGACAACCTACGAGCAGTACTTC.

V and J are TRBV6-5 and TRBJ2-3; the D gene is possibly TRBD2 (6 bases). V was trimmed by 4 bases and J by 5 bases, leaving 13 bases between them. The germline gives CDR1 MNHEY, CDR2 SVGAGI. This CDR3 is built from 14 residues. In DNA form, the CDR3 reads TGTGCCAGCAGTTTCGGAGGGTTGGTAGATACGCAGTATTTT. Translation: CASSFGGLVDTQYF.

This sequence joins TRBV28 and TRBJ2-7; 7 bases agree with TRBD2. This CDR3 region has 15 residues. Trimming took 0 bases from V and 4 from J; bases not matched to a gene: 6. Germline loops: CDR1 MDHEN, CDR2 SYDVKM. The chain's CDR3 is CASSLWGGGEYEQYF. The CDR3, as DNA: TGTGCCAGCAGTTTATGGGGGGGAGGGGAATACGAGCAGTACTTC.